This entry describes one TCR beta chain. The data derive from a study of blood T cell repertoires in COVID-19. Overall study context: Samples representing acute and convalescent COVID-19 were sourced from the United States, Italy and Spain. Sources were T cells, B-cell-depleted T cells, or PBMCs; the material itself was cDNA or gDNA.

The V and J ends lost 6 bases and 2 bases, in that order; junction bases with no gene match: 7. Germline-derived CDR1 and CDR2 are SGHTA and FQGNSA. This CDR3 spans 15 amino acids. In the study's own analysis: Amplified reference gene primers provided the basis for estimating nucleated cell counts. Profiled with immunoSEQ multiplex PCR; TCRdb holds only in-frame clones, not every one. The V and J calls and clone size come from that table; D and trimming were worked out from the DNA. The repertoire holds about 190,000 clones, with around four fifths as singletons. Source material: peripheral blood. This sequence originates from a man in his fifties with active or convalescent COVID-19. The gene calls are TRBV7-2 and TRBJ2-7; 10 bases line up with TRBD2. DNA of the CDR3: TGTGCCAGCAGGACCAGCGGGAGGGCAACCTACGAGCAGTACTTC. It encodes CASRTSGRATYEQYF.